This T cell receptor (beta chain) was found in a study of CXCR3-negative and CXCR3-positive naive CD8 T cells. Study context: The total count of TRB reads reached around 140 million, and each library contributed about 1.5 +/- 0.3 million.

The TRB libraries of cDNA were built by UMI-labeled 5' RACE. TCRdb reworked the 5' RACE reads into one entry per CDR3 protein, no DNA. This table holds 43,000 or so distinct CDR3 sequences. This CDR3 is built from 17 residues. Germline V gives CDR1 DFQATT, CDR2 SNEGSKA (reference sequence). The rearrangement links TRBV20-1 to TRBJ2-7; TCRdb's assignment of TRBD1 cannot be checked, as there is no DNA. This TCR was sampled from a human donor in good health. Some clones in this sample may be carry-over from other donors' samples. Sequenced input: memory CD8+ T cells from blood. The CDR3 loop reads CSARDLETGSSSYEQYF.